This T cell receptor beta chain appears in the sequencing data of a study of blood T cell repertoires in COVID-19. Background on the study: Sources were T cells, B-cell-depleted T cells, or PBMCs; the material itself was cDNA or gDNA.

Deletions cut 0 bases from V and 6 bases from J, with 6 bases between. This CDR3 is built from 13 residues. Germline CDR1 and CDR2: SGHTA and FQGTGA. This clone appeared a single time. As handled by the study authors: How many nucleated cells were present was estimated from reference gene primer amplification. The assay was immunoSEQ multiplex PCR, and TCRdb's table has in-frame clones only and misses some. The V and J calls and clone size come from that table; D and trimming were worked out from the DNA. The sample lists under 300,000 clones, over 70% occurring once. The V and J genes are TRBV7-3 and TRBJ2-1; D possibly corresponds to TRBD2 (5 bases). The sample taken for sequencing was peripheral blood. The receptor was derived from a woman older than 75 with acute or convalescent COVID-19. CDR3 in amino acids: CASSLTGANEQFF. As DNA, the CDR3 is TGTGCCAGCAGCTTAACGGGAGCCAATGAGCAGTTCTTC.